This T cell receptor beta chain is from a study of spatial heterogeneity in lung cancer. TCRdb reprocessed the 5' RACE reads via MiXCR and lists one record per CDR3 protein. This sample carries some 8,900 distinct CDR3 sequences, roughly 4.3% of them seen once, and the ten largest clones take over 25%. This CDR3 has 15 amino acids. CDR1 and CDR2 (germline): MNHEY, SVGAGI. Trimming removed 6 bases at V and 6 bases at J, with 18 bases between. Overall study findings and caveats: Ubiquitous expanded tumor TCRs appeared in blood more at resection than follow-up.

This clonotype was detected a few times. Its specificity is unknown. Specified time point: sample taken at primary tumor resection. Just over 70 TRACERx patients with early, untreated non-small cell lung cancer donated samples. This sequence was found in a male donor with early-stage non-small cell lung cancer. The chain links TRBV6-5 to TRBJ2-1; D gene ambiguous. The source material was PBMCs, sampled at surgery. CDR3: CASSNPGSAFNEQFF. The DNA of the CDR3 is TGTGCCAGCAGCAACCCCGGGTCTGCCTTCAATGAGCAGTTCTTC.